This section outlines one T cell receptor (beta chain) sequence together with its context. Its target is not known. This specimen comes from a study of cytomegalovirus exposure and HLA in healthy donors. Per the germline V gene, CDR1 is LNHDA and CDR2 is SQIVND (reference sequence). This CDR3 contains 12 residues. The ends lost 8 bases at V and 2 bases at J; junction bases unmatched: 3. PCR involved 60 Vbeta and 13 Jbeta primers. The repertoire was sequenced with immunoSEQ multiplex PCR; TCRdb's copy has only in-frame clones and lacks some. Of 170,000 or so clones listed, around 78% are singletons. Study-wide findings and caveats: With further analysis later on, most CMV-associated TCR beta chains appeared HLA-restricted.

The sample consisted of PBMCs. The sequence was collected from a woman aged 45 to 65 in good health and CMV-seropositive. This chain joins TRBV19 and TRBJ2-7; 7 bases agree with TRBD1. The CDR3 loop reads CASRQGPYEQYF. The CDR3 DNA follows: TGTGCCAGTCGACAGGGACCCTACGAGCAGTACTTC.